This is a list of T cell receptor beta chains from one sample in a study of blood T cell repertoires in COVID-19. The repertoire was sequenced with immunoSEQ multiplex PCR; TCRdb's copy has only in-frame clones and lacks some. The table shows more than 50,000 clones, with approximately 80% occurring only once. Material: peripheral blood. The receptors originated from a woman older than 75 with acute or convalescent COVID-19. CDR3s include the opening cysteine and the closing phenylalanine or tryptophan. Fields, in order: D gene, V gene, J gene, clone size, CDR3 DNA, CDR3 protein. A D gene is named only where the DNA matches it firmly. Clone size, where shown, is once, few, many, or a class for clones that have expanded.

d_gene: TRBD1; v_gene: TRBV6-6; j_gene: TRBJ1-2; abundance: .; CDR3nt: TGTGCCAGCAGTTACTCCCCGGGACAGGGAGATGGCTACACCTTC; CDR3aa: CASSYSPGQGDGYTF
d_gene: .; v_gene: TRBV6-1; j_gene: TRBJ2-7; abundance: .; CDR3nt: TGTGCCAGCAGTGAAAGTAGCTACGAGCAGTACTTC; CDR3aa: CASSESSYEQYF
d_gene: .; v_gene: TRBV6-2/TRBV6-3; j_gene: TRBJ1-4; abundance: .; CDR3nt: TGTGCCAGCAGTTACGGCGGAGCAACTAATGAAAAACTGTTTTTT; CDR3aa: CASSYGGATNEKLFF
d_gene: .; v_gene: TRBV7-2; j_gene: TRBJ2-7; abundance: .; CDR3nt: TGTGCCAGCAGCTTCTACTACGAGCAGTACTTC; CDR3aa: CASSFYYEQYF
d_gene: TRBD2; v_gene: TRBV7-6; j_gene: TRBJ2-1; abundance: .; CDR3nt: TGTGCCAGCAGCTTAGAAGGACTAGCGGGGACCGGGCGCTGGGATGAGCAGTTCTTC; CDR3aa: CASSLEGLAGTGRWDEQFF
d_gene: TRBD2; v_gene: TRBV10-1; j_gene: TRBJ2-1; abundance: .; CDR3nt: TGCGCCAGCAACCCAGGGTGGATCCAAAGCGGGAGTAGAAATGAGCAGTTCTTC; CDR3aa: CASNPGWIQSGSRNEQFF
d_gene: .; v_gene: TRBV1; j_gene: TRBJ2-7; abundance: few; CDR3nt: TGCACCAGCACAAATTCCGGGACAGGGGAGGACGAGCAGTACTTC; CDR3aa: CTSTNSGTGEDEQYF
d_gene: .; v_gene: TRBV27; j_gene: TRBJ1-1; abundance: .; CDR3nt: TGTGCCAGCAGGGAGGGGTTTCCGAACACTGAAGCTTTCTTT; CDR3aa: CASREGFPNTEAFF
d_gene: TRBD1; v_gene: TRBV28; j_gene: TRBJ2-7; abundance: .; CDR3nt: TGTGCCAGCAGCTACGGGACAGGGGGCTTATACGAGCAGTACTTC; CDR3aa: CASSYGTGGLYEQYF
d_gene: .; v_gene: TRBV29-1; j_gene: TRBJ1-5; abundance: .; CDR3nt: TGCAGCGTTGGGGCAGGCAATCAGCCCCAGCATTTT; CDR3aa: CSVGAGNQPQHF
d_gene: TRBD1; v_gene: TRBV7-7; j_gene: TRBJ2-1; abundance: .; CDR3nt: TGTGCTAGCAGCACCGGGACAGGGGGCAATGAGCAGTTCTTC; CDR3aa: CASSTGTGGNEQFF
d_gene: TRBD1; v_gene: TRBV3-1/TRBV3-2; j_gene: TRBJ2-2; abundance: .; CDR3nt: TGTGCCAGCAATAAGGGACAGTGGGGCACCGGGGAGCTGTTTTTT; CDR3aa: CASNKGQWGTGELFF
d_gene: TRBD1; v_gene: TRBV24-1; j_gene: TRBJ1-5; abundance: .; CDR3nt: TGTGCCACCAGTAAGACAGGGGACAATCAGCCCCAGCATTTT; CDR3aa: CATSKTGDNQPQHF
d_gene: TRBD2; v_gene: TRBV13; j_gene: TRBJ2-5; abundance: .; CDR3nt: TGTGCCAGCAGCTTGGCGACTAGCGGACCTGCAGAGACCCAGTACTTC; CDR3aa: CASSLATSGPAETQYF
d_gene: TRBD2; v_gene: TRBV19; j_gene: TRBJ2-1; abundance: few; CDR3nt: TGTGCCAGTAGTATGACTAGCGGGAGAACGCGCAATGAGCAGTTCTTC; CDR3aa: CASSMTSGRTRNEQFF
d_gene: TRBD1; v_gene: TRBV27; j_gene: TRBJ2-5; abundance: .; CDR3nt: TGTGCCAGCAGTTCCGGACAGGGGCGGCAAGAGACCCAGTACTTC; CDR3aa: CASSSGQGRQETQYF
d_gene: TRBD1; v_gene: TRBV3-1/TRBV3-2; j_gene: TRBJ1-2; abundance: .; CDR3nt: TGTGCCAGCAGCCAGGCGACAGGGGGCGGTGGCTACACCTTC; CDR3aa: CASSQATGGGGYTF
d_gene: .; v_gene: TRBV7-3; j_gene: TRBJ1-1; abundance: few; CDR3nt: TGTGCCAGCAGCCCTCTTGGAGGGGCGCTTAACACTGAAGCTTTCTTT; CDR3aa: CASSPLGGALNTEAFF
d_gene: .; v_gene: TRBV7-9; j_gene: TRBJ1-2; abundance: few; CDR3nt: TGTGCCAGCAGCTTAGGGACTCGATACCGGACGGAGAACTATGGCTACACCTTC; CDR3aa: CASSLGTRYRTENYGYTF
d_gene: .; v_gene: TRBV5-1; j_gene: TRBJ2-1; abundance: .; CDR3nt: TGCGCCAGCAGCAACAGTCCCGGGAGAGCCAATGAGCAGTTCTTC; CDR3aa: CASSNSPGRANEQFF
d_gene: TRBD1; v_gene: TRBV19; j_gene: TRBJ1-5; abundance: .; CDR3nt: TGTGCCAGTAGTAGTTGGGACAGGGAGAATCAGCCCCAGCATTTT; CDR3aa: CASSSWDRENQPQHF
d_gene: TRBD1; v_gene: TRBV19; j_gene: TRBJ1-5; abundance: .; CDR3nt: TGTGCCAGTAGCCTAAGACAGACAGGGGCGATTCAGCCCCAGCATTTT; CDR3aa: CASSLRQTGAIQPQHF
d_gene: .; v_gene: TRBV30; j_gene: TRBJ2-1; abundance: .; CDR3nt: TGTGCCTGGAGTCCCCCCGGGACTGCAGGGGGTGAGCAGTTCTTC; CDR3aa: CAWSPPGTAGGEQFF
d_gene: .; v_gene: TRBV6-2/TRBV6-3; j_gene: TRBJ1-5; abundance: .; CDR3nt: TGTGCCAGCAGTTATGATGCAGGGAATCAGCCCCAGCATTTT; CDR3aa: CASSYDAGNQPQHF
d_gene: TRBD1; v_gene: TRBV28; j_gene: TRBJ1-2; abundance: .; CDR3nt: TGTGCCAGCAGTGGTGGGACAGGGCGGGATGGCTACACCTTC; CDR3aa: CASSGGTGRDGYTF
d_gene: .; v_gene: TRBV7-2; j_gene: TRBJ1-2; abundance: .; CDR3nt: TGTGCCAGCAGCTTAGGTCATCGCGCCCCCTATGGCTACACCTTC; CDR3aa: CASSLGHRAPYGYTF
d_gene: TRBD1; v_gene: TRBV5-1; j_gene: TRBJ1-1; abundance: .; CDR3nt: TGCGCCAGCAGCTTTACCCAGGGGGCAGCTAGAGCTTTCTTT; CDR3aa: CASSFTQGAARAFF
d_gene: TRBD2; v_gene: TRBV27; j_gene: TRBJ2-7; abundance: .; CDR3nt: TGTGCCAGCAGCCGGAAGGCTAGCGGGGACAACGAGCAGTACTTC; CDR3aa: CASSRKASGDNEQYF
d_gene: .; v_gene: TRBV28; j_gene: TRBJ1-6; abundance: .; CDR3nt: TGTGCCAGCCAGACTTTAACTTCACCCCTCCACTTT; CDR3aa: CASQTLTSPLHF
d_gene: TRBD1; v_gene: TRBV28; j_gene: TRBJ1-6; abundance: once; CDR3nt: TGTGCCAGCAGTCCTGGACAGGGAGCTTCACCCCTCCACTTT; CDR3aa: CASSPGQGASPLHF
d_gene: .; v_gene: TRBV27; j_gene: TRBJ2-1; abundance: .; CDR3nt: TGTGCCAGCAGTACCCGGGGCAGGGGCAATGAGCAGTTCTTC; CDR3aa: CASSTRGRGNEQFF
d_gene: TRBD2; v_gene: TRBV29-1; j_gene: TRBJ2-7; abundance: once; CDR3nt: TGCAGCGTTGAATTAACCGCTAGCGGTGAGCAGTACTTC; CDR3aa: CSVELTASGEQYF
d_gene: .; v_gene: TRBV6-2/TRBV6-3; j_gene: TRBJ2-7; abundance: .; CDR3nt: TGTGCCAGCAGTGGGGACACCCACTACGAGCAGTACTTC; CDR3aa: CASSGDTHYEQYF
d_gene: .; v_gene: TRBV19; j_gene: TRBJ1-1; abundance: many; CDR3nt: TGTGCCAGTAGTCCGGCCGGGGACACTGAAGCTTTCTTT; CDR3aa: CASSPAGDTEAFF
d_gene: .; v_gene: TRBV11-3; j_gene: TRBJ2-5; abundance: many; CDR3nt: TGTGCCAGCAGCTTAGGGGCTAGGGGACAAGAGACCCAGTACTTC; CDR3aa: CASSLGARGQETQYF
d_gene: TRBD1; v_gene: TRBV6-5; j_gene: TRBJ1-5; abundance: .; CDR3nt: TGTGCCAGCAGTACTACAGGGGGAAGCAATCAGCCCCAGCATTTT; CDR3aa: CASSTTGGSNQPQHF
d_gene: TRBD1; v_gene: TRBV28; j_gene: TRBJ2-7; abundance: .; CDR3nt: TGTGCCAGCCGGGGACAGGGGGCGAACTCTGACTACGAGCAGTACTTC; CDR3aa: CASRGQGANSDYEQYF
d_gene: .; v_gene: TRBV28; j_gene: TRBJ2-7; abundance: once; CDR3nt: TGTGCCAGCAGCCCATACGACAGTTACGAGCAGTACTTC; CDR3aa: CASSPYDSYEQYF